This T cell receptor (beta chain) stems from a study of blood T cell repertoires in COVID-19 (dated by TCRdb to the early 2020s). Study-wide context: Samples covering the acute and convalescent phases of COVID-19 were provided by collaborators in the United States, Italy and Spain. The repertoires were released in a freely available public database meant as a resource for research on the immune response to SARS-CoV-2. Samples were obtained from the ongoing ImmuneRACE study (first 160 participants) and from over 1,000 subjects provided by 6 global collaborators. Where available, HLA class I and class II types were taken from metadata supplied by the sample provider and were not determined by assay-based typing. Deeply sampled blood TCRbeta repertoires from subjects exposed to, actively infected with, or recovered from COVID-19 were included in the dataset. Nearly every sample came with metadata listing a de-identified subject ID, COVID-19 status, age in years and sex. The prospective study material was composed of cDNA or gDNA derived from T cells, B-cell-depleted T cells, or PBMCs.

The collaborating institutions used their own protocols to collect whole blood in K2EDTA tubes. For TCRbeta analysis, collaborator samples were shipped as frozen whole blood, as isolated PBMCs, or as DNA extracted from either sample type. From the cysteine through the phenylalanine, the CDR3 covers 15 amino acids. Kept here is only the CDR3 DNA, which spans 45 bases and is read in frame from base 1. Trimming at the junction amounts to 0 bases on V and 5 bases on J, and the germline ends lie 10 bases apart. As encoded in the germline V gene, CDR1 is SGHAT while CDR2 is FQNNGV. Overall study results and their limits: How much clinical and demographic metadata was included differed by source and by participant, and the metadata was provided uncurated.

To note about this clone: Its cognate antigen has yet to be identified. No base qualities exist here, and no much larger clone lies one base off it.

TCRbeta CDR3 regions were amplified from genomic DNA by means of the immunoSEQ Assay, a bias-controlled multiplex PCR. The paper's data handling went like this. The number of nucleated cells in each sample was estimated by amplification of reference gene primers within the assay. To quantify the absolute abundance of each unique TCRbeta CDR3 rearrangement, sequence reads were collapsed and filtered. For each sample, productive Simpson clonality was calculated as the square root of Simpson's diversity index across productive rearrangements. The table was pulled from immuneACCESS by TCRdb, which kept in-frame rearrangements only. Such tables lose some clones; where checked, under half of the loss comes from unresolved V genes, and the rest has no known cause. That table furnishes V, J and clone size, whereas the DNA furnished D and trimming. The table for this sample lists tens of thousands of clones; around 89% of them were counted only once. Of the sample, about 15% is held by the ten largest clones.

The TCR originated in a man older than 75 with acute or convalescent COVID-19. The receptor chain draws on TRBV11-2 and TRBJ1-4; no D segment can be confidently identified. Sequenced sample: peripheral blood. The CDR3 protein sequence reads: CASSLDGRRNEKLFF. The DNA sequence is given as TGTGCCAGCAGCTTAGACGGCAGGAGGAATGAAAAACTGTTTTTT.